One and the same sample provided the 31 T cell receptor beta chains below, sequenced in a study of T-cell memory formation after mild COVID-19. From the 5' RACE reads, TCRdb called clonotypes with MiXCR, one entry per CDR3 protein. The sample consists of hundreds of thousands of distinct CDR3 sequences, 25% of them appearing once. The sample comprised PBMCs or a T cell subset sorted from them (not recorded which). These receptors were collected from an adult woman who had mild COVID-19 (a few samples of this study predate the infection). Cell type and time point are not known.

This sequence joins TRBV6-2 or TRBV6-3 and TRBJ2-1; a possible D gene is TRBD2 (6 bases). The CDR3 contains 15 residues. In germline, CDR1 is MNHEY, CDR2 SVGEGT. The V and J ends lost 6 bases and 5 bases respectively, with 17 bases between them. The CDR3: CASSPSGVRDNEQFF. The CDR3 DNA reads as TGTGCCAGCAGCCCCTCGGGGGTCCGAGACAATGAGCAGTTCTTC.

The chain joins TRBV20-1 to TRBJ2-3; 7 nucleotides match TRBD2. The CDR3 totals 14 residues. CDR1 is DFQATT and CDR2 is SNEGSKA in the germline V gene (reference sequence). Unmatched junction bases numbered 7, after V lost 6 bases and J lost 1 base. CDR3 nucleotides: TGCAGTGCAGCCCGGAGCGGGGGCACAGATACGCAGTATTTT. It translates to CSAARSGGTDTQYF.

The chain couples TRBV14 to TRBJ2-7; TRBD1 matches at 7 bases. V shed 0 bases, J shed 3 bases, and the junction held 5 bases outside the gene matches. The germline V gene has CDR1 SGHDN and CDR2 FVKESK. The CDR3 contains 15 residues. The CDR3 sequence is CASSQERDRDYEQYF. The CDR3, as DNA: TGTGCCAGCAGCCAAGAAAGGGACAGAGACTACGAGCAGTACTTC.

The CDR3 sequence: CASSLGQVRPRFF. As DNA, the CDR3 is TGTGCCAGCAGCTTAGGACAGGTACGACCTCGGTTCTTC. J is TRBJ2-1 and V is TRBV7-9; tentative D call: TRBD1 (6 bases). Germline V lookup: CDR1 SEHNR, CDR2 FQNEAQ (reference sequence). The ends were cut back, 1 base at V and 15 bases at J, with 16 bases in the middle. CDR3 length: 13 amino acids. Full variable domain (rest looked up from reference TRBV7-9 and TRBJ2-1): DTGVSQNPRHKITKRGQNVTFRCDPISEHNRLYWYRQTLGQGPEFLTYFQNEAQLEKSRLLSDRFSAERPKGSFSTLEIQRTEQGDSAMYLCASSLGQVRPRFFGPGTRLTVL.

The chain carries TRBV24-1 and TRBJ1-3, with 7 bases identical to TRBD1. CDR1 KGHDR and CDR2 SFDVKD come from the germline V gene. The CDR3 is 17 residues long. J gave up 7 bases and V 1 base, and 12 bases lay outside the gene matches. CDR3 DNA sequence: TGTGCCACCAGTGATTTTTCTCGAGGCGACAGGGATAACACCATATATTTT. Translated, it gives CATSDFSRGDRDNTIYF.

In this sample, this clonotype turned up a few times. The J gene is TRBJ2-7, the V gene TRBV5-1; 12 bases match TRBD2. The CDR3 consists of 16 residues. Per germline, CDR1 SGHRS and CDR2 YFSETQ. Unmatched junction bases numbered 10, after V lost 2 bases and J lost 7 bases. Here the CDR3 reads CASSFGLAGSLGEQYF. For the CDR3, the DNA is TGCGCCAGCAGCTTCGGACTAGCGGGGTCCTTAGGGGAGCAGTACTTC.

This clonotype appeared a few times. V and J are TRBV4-2 and TRBJ2-1, with TRBD2 matching 8 bases. This CDR3 has 18 amino acids. The V segment lost 1 base and the J segment 9 bases; nucleotides outside the gene matches: 17. CDR1 and CDR2 (germline): LGHNA, YNFKEQ. The CDR3 coding sequence is TGTGCCAGCAGCCAAGGAGGGCTAGCGGGCGATCTTTTGACTGAGCAGTTCTTC. The encoded protein is CASSQGGLAGDLLTEQFF.

This clonotype was counted only a few times. The chain has TRBV7-9 and TRBJ2-7; D not certain. Germline V gene lookup returns CDR1 SEHNR and CDR2 FQNEAQ (reference sequence). The germline V and J ends were trimmed by 2 bases and 3 bases, with 14 bases remaining between them. This CDR3 has 15 residues. The CDR3 sequence is CASSLITGRVYEQYF. Written as DNA, the CDR3 is TGTGCCAGCAGCTTAATAACGGGCAGAGTCTACGAGCAGTACTTC.

The chain recombines TRBV25-1 with TRBJ2-2; D may be TRBD2 (6 bases). V was pared by 6 bases and J by 6 bases, with 14 bases between. Germline V gives CDR1 MGHDK, CDR2 SYGVNS. This CDR3 is built from 14 residues. The CDR3 reads CASRERGGSGELFF. Here the CDR3 DNA reads TGTGCCAGCAGGGAACGTGGGGGGTCCGGGGAGCTGTTTTTT.

This clonotype appeared a few times. The chain recombines TRBV7-6 with TRBJ2-1; either TRBD1 or TRBD2 may supply D (5 bases each). The CDR3 runs 15 residues. Deletions cut 1 base from V and 8 bases from J, with 15 bases between. Per the germline V gene, CDR1 is SGHVS and CDR2 is FNYEAQ. The CDR3 DNA reads TGTGCCAGCAGCTTAGGGTATCTAAAGGGACATGAGCAGTTCTTC. Protein: CASSLGYLKGHEQFF.

The table lists this clonotype with a few counts. The gene calls are TRBV12-3 or TRBV12-4 and TRBJ2-7; no clear D gene. CDR3 size: 13 residues. Trimming stripped 2 bases from V and 2 bases from J, with 7 bases between. CDR3 coding DNA: TGTGCCAGCAGTTTATGGCAGCCCTACGAGCAGTACTTC. Amino acids: CASSLWQPYEQYF.

V is TRBV6-5 and J is TRBJ2-5; 9 positions agree with TRBD1. This CDR3 is built from 19 residues. Trimming took 5 bases from V and 0 from J; bases not matched to a gene: 16. Germline CDR1 reads MNHEY; CDR2 reads SVGAGI. The CDR3 protein is CASSPSVGTGTMYQETQYF. For the CDR3, the DNA is TGTGCCAGCAGTCCGTCCGTCGGGACAGGGACAATGTACCAAGAGACCCAGTACTTC.

The chain combines TRBV4-3 with TRBJ1-1; weak D call: TRBD1 (5 bases). Germline-derived CDR1 and CDR2 are LGHNA and YSLEER. This CDR3 is built from 13 residues. Between the trimmed V and J ends, which lost 1 base and 8 bases, there was a span of 11 bases. The chain's CDR3 is CASSQVRGAEAFF. In DNA, the CDR3 is TGCGCCAGCAGCCAAGTTAGGGGTGCGGAAGCTTTCTTT.

This clonotype was observed a handful of times. This chain joins TRBV12-3 or TRBV12-4 and TRBJ2-1; D is possibly TRBD2 (6 bases). The CDR3 covers 15 residues. V dropped 4 bases and J dropped 12 bases, with 22 bases sitting between them. In nucleotides, the CDR3 is TGTGCCAGCAGTTCCTCTTGGACCGGGAGTGCAGGGCAGTTCTTC. Its protein product is CASSSSWTGSAGQFF.

This clonotype was picked up one time. The chain joins TRBV7-9 to TRBJ2-1; possible D gene TRBD2, 6 bases. Looked up from germline, CDR1 is SEHNR and CDR2 is FQNEAQ (reference sequence). The CDR3 is 16 amino acids. Trimming left V 3 bases short and J 3 bases short, with 15 bases between. The CDR3 spells CASSFRETPDYNEQFF. The CDR3, as DNA: TGTGCCAGCAGCTTTCGGGAGACACCGGACTACAATGAGCAGTTCTTC.

This sequence joins TRBV7-9 and TRBJ1-1, with a possible D match to TRBD1 (6 bases). The CDR3 covers 13 residues. V dropped 5 bases and J dropped 4 bases, with 11 bases sitting between them. CDR1 SEHNR and CDR2 FQNEAQ come from the germline V gene (reference sequence). The CDR3 coding sequence is TGTGCCAGCAGCCTACAGGGAGTCACTGAAGCTTTCTTT. Protein: CASSLQGVTEAFF.

This chain connects TRBV3-1 to TRBJ1-2, with unresolved D. V shed 2 bases and J shed 6 bases, with 19 bases lying between them. CDR3 length equals 16 residues. From germline, CDR1 is LGHDT and CDR2 YNNKEL (reference sequence). The CDR3 DNA reads TGTGCCAGCAGCCAATTGGGCAGAATACCAGGCGATGGCTACACCTTC. It yields the protein CASSQLGRIPGDGYTF.

The chain's CDR3 is CASSPWERGDNEQFF. The CDR3 DNA is TGTGCCAGCAGCCCGTGGGAGCGGGGAGACAATGAGCAGTTCTTC. The chain recombines TRBV3-1 with TRBJ2-1; TRBD2 agrees at 7 bases. CDR1 LGHDT and CDR2 YNNKEL come from the germline V gene (reference sequence). The J segment lost 5 bases and the V segment lost 4 bases, leaving 8 bases of the junction unmatched. The CDR3 is 15 amino acids.

This clonotype was found a few times. V and J are TRBV20-1 and TRBJ2-2, with 12 nucleotides matching TRBD2. CDR3 size: 18 residues. In germline, CDR1 is DFQATT, CDR2 SNEGSKA (reference sequence). Trimming cost V 3 bases and J 0 bases; bases outside gene matches: 8. Here the CDR3 reads CSASNRLAGGPNTGELFF. The CDR3 nucleotides read TGCAGTGCTAGTAACAGGCTAGCGGGGGGGCCGAACACCGGGGAGCTGTTTTTT.

This clonotype has a handful of counts. The genes are TRBV2 and TRBJ2-5; D assignment may be TRBD1 or TRBD2 (6 bases each). CDR3 length: 16 amino acids. The germline CDR1 and CDR2 sequences are SNHLY and FYNNEI. V dropped 6 bases and J dropped 1 base, with 18 bases sitting between them. CDR3 sequence: CASSLGAFGGQETQYF. In nucleotides, the CDR3 is TGTGCCAGCAGCCTGGGGGCCTTCGGGGGCCAAGAGACCCAGTACTTC.

The V call is TRBV7-2, the J call TRBJ2-3; D uncertain. The CDR3 is 15 residues long. V was pared by 2 bases and J by 2 bases, with 11 bases between. The V gene's germline CDR1 is SGHTA and CDR2 FQGNSA. The CDR3 bases are TGTGCCAGCAGCTTAATCGGTCAAAACACAGATACGCAGTATTTT. It specifies CASSLIGQNTDTQYF. Supplemented by reference TRBV7-2 and TRBJ2-3, the full variable domain reads GAGVSQSPSNKVTEKGKDVELRCDPISGHTALYWYRQSLGQGLEFLIYFQGNSAPDKSGLPSDRFSAERTGGSVSTLTIQRTQQEDSAVYLCASSLIGQNTDTQYFGPGTRLTVL.

The chain is built from TRBV7-8 and TRBJ1-5; D gene ambiguous. V lost 8 bases and J lost 0, with 11 bases in between. Per the germline V gene, CDR1 is SGHVS and CDR2 is FQNEAQ. This CDR3 is built from 14 residues. The CDR3 loop reads CASAQHYSNQPQHF. The CDR3 DNA sequence: TGTGCCAGCGCTCAGCATTATAGCAATCAGCCCCAGCATTTT. Drawing the rest from reference TRBV7-8 and TRBJ1-5, the complete variable domain is GAGVSQSPRYKVAKRGQDVALRCDPISGHVSLFWYQQALGQGPEFLTYFQNEAQLDKSGLPSDRFFAERPEGSVSTLKIQRTQQEDSAVYLCASAQHYSNQPQHFGDGTRLSIL.

This clonotype was detected a few times. The chain couples TRBV7-8 to TRBJ2-2, with 7 positions matching TRBD2. Germline trimming cut 3 bases from V and 6 bases from J; bases unmatched to any gene: 10. Germline V gene sequence: CDR1 SGHVS, CDR2 FQNEAQ. This CDR3 is 16 amino acids long. The CDR3 DNA sequence: TGTGCCAGCAGCTTGGCAGCGGGACGGGCTTCCGGGGAGCTGTTTTTT. Translating it yields CASSLAAGRASGELFF.

This clonotype has only a few counts. The V gene is TRBV5-1, the J gene TRBJ2-1, with TRBD2 identical over 8 bases. The germline gives CDR1 SGHRS, CDR2 YFSETQ. J was trimmed by 2 bases and V by 4 bases; bases with no gene match: 5. There are 15 residues in the CDR3. The CDR3 protein is CASSPYGGAYNEQFF. CDR3 DNA: TGCGCCAGCAGCCCTTACGGGGGGGCCTACAATGAGCAGTTCTTC. Full variable domain (missing parts from reference TRBV5-1 and TRBJ2-1): KAGVTQTPRYLIKTRGQQVTLSCSPISGHRSVSWYQQTPGQGLQFLFEYFSETQRNKGNFPGRFSGRQFSNSRSEMNVSTLELGDSALYLCASSPYGGAYNEQFFGPGTRLTVL.

V and J are TRBV12-3 or TRBV12-4 and TRBJ1-1; D gene uncertain. The CDR3 is made up of 12 amino acids. The ends were cut back, 8 bases at V and 8 bases at J, with 15 bases in the middle. The CDR3 here is CASADRRREAFF. The CDR3 DNA is TGTGCCAGCGCAGACCGGAGAAGAGAAGCTTTCTTT.

The V call is TRBV6-2 or TRBV6-3, the J call TRBJ2-2, with TRBD2 matching 10 bases. This CDR3 has 15 residues. The V and J ends lost 4 bases and 7 bases, in that order; junction bases with no gene match: 6. Germline CDR1 is MNHEY and CDR2 is SVGEGT. CDR3 residues: CASSWGLAYGGELFF. DNA of the CDR3: TGTGCCAGCAGTTGGGGACTAGCGTACGGCGGGGAGCTGTTTTTT.

This clonotype has only a few counts. The rearrangement uses TRBV4-3 and TRBJ2-7, with D perhaps TRBD2 (5 bases). The CDR3 covers 16 residues. V lost 1 base and J lost 0, with 13 bases in between. Germline assignment: CDR1 LGHNA and CDR2 YSLEER. Here the CDR3 reads CASSQVSGVSSYEQYF. The CDR3 nucleotides are TGCGCCAGCAGCCAAGTATCCGGGGTCAGCTCCTACGAGCAGTACTTC.

The chain joins TRBV27 to TRBJ1-1, with D maybe TRBD1 (6 bases). CDR3 size: 16 residues. The V end was cut by 6 bases, the J end by 0 bases, with 17 bases between. Per the germline V gene, CDR1 is MNHEY and CDR2 is SMNVEV (reference sequence). The CDR3 DNA reads TGTGCCAGCAGATCTAACCTACAGGGAATGAACACTGAAGCTTTCTTT. Protein product: CASRSNLQGMNTEAFF.

V is TRBV19 and J is TRBJ2-2; D gene ambiguous. The V gene's germline CDR1 is LNHDA and CDR2 SQIVND (reference sequence). Trimming shortened V by 8 bases and J by 0 bases, and 10 bases separated the two germline ends. The CDR3 length is 14 residues. The CDR3 nucleotides are TGTGCCAGTTCGGAGCAGCCGAACACCGGGGAGCTGTTTTTT. Its translation is CASSEQPNTGELFF.

CDR3 sequence reads: CASSLWTGGMNTEAFF. CDR3 sequence (DNA): TGTGCCAGCAGCTTATGGACAGGGGGCATGAACACTGAAGCTTTCTTT. The gene calls are TRBV11-2 and TRBJ1-1, with 11 bases aligning to TRBD1. CDR1 is SGHAT, CDR2 FQNNGV, per germline. The V and J ends lost 2 bases and 0 bases, in that order; junction bases with no gene match: 2. The CDR3 contains 16 residues.

The sample holds many counts of this clonotype. V and J are TRBV20-1 and TRBJ2-3; 11 bases map to TRBD2. CDR1 is DFQATT, CDR2 SNEGSKA, per germline (reference sequence). CDR3 length: 14 residues. Trimming removed 4 bases from V and 4 bases from J; junction bases left unmatched: 4. CDR3 nucleotides: TGCAGTGCTACGACTAGCGGGGAACCAGATACGCAGTATTTT. This gives the protein CSATTSGEPDTQYF.